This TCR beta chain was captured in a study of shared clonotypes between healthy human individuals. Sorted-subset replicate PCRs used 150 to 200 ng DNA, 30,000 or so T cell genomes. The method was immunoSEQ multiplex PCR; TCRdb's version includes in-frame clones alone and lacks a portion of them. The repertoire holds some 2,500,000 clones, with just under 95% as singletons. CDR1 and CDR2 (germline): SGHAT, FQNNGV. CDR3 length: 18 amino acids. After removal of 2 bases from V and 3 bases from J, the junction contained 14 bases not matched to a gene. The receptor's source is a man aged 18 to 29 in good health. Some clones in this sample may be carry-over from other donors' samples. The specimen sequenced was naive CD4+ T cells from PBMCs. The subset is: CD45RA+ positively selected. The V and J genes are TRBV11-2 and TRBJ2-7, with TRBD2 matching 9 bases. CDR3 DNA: TGTGCCAGCAGCTTATATCCCCCGTCGTCTAGCGGGAACTACGAGCAGTACTTC. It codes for CASSLYPPSSSGNYEQYF.